This T cell receptor beta chain was captured in a study of regulatory T cells in long-lasting Graves disease. The study, taken as a whole, reports: With under 3,500 shared public clonotypes, persistent patients exceeded new patients, who shared roughly 920. Persistent disease samples used TRBV28, TRBJ1-2 and TRBJ2-5 preferentially.

This clonotype came up a few times. Antigen: not known. The CDR3 loop spans 11 amino acids. Germline loops: CDR1 DFQATT, CDR2 SNEGSKA (reference sequence). The V gene lost 0 bases and the J gene lost 9 bases, with 9 bases spanning the gap. Noted time point: newly diagnosed GD, antithyroid drugs for less than 3 months. TCR sequences were obtained from RNA taken from PBMCs. In building TCR beta libraries, iRepertoire HTBI primers were used together with Arm-PCR of CDR3 regions. TCRdb itself ran the multiplex PCR reads through MiXCR, one entry per CDR3 protein. The sample has a few hundred thousand distinct CDR3 sequences; about 15% are singletons. The data were also submitted as part of a second study, on T cells in Graves' hyperthyroidism and ophthalmopathy.

Sequencing used peripheral blood mononuclear cells (PBMCs), obtained at new diagnosis, from a patient treated with antithyroid drugs. The gene calls are TRBV20-1 and TRBJ2-7, with D hard to call. The receptor was derived from a woman between 35 and 50 years old with Graves disease. The CDR3 nucleotides read TGCAGTGCTAGAGAAGCATATGGGCAGTACTTC. As protein: CSAREAYGQYF.